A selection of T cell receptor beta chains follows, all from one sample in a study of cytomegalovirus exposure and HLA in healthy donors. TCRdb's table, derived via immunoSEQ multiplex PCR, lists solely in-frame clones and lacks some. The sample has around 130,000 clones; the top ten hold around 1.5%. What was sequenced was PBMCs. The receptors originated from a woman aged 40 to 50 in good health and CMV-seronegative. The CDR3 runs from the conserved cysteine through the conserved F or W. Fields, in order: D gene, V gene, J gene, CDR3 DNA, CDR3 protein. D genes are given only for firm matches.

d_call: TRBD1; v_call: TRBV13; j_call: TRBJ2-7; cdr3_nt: TGTGCCAGCAGCTCCCGGACAGGTTCCACCTACGAGCAGTACTTC; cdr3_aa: CASSSRTGSTYEQYF
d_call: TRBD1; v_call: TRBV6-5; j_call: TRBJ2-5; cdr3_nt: TGTGCCAGCAGCCCAAGTGACAGGGGAGTGGAGACCCAGTACTTC; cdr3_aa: CASSPSDRGVETQYF
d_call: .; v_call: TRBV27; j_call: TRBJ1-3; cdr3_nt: TGTGCCAGCAGTTTAATCGGTGGAAACACCATATATTTT; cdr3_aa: CASSLIGGNTIYF
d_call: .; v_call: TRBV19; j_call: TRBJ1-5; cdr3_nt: TGTGCCAGTAGTATTCAACAGGGAGATCAGCCCCAGCATTTT; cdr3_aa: CASSIQQGDQPQHF
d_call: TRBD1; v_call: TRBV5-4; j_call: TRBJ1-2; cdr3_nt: TGTGCCAGCAGCATGACAGGGGGCGCCGAGGGCTACACCTTC; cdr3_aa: CASSMTGGAEGYTF
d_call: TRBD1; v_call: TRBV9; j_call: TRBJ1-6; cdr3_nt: TGTGCCAGCAGCGTTTCTTGGCAGGGGGATTCACCCCTCCACTTT; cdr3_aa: CASSVSWQGDSPLHF
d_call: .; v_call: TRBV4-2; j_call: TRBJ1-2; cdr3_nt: TGTGCCAGCAGCCAAGATCAGGAGAAGGGGCACTGTGGCTACACCTTC; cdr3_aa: CASSQDQEKGHCGYTF
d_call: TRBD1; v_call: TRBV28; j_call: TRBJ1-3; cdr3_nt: TGTGCCAGCAGATCAACAGGGGGCTCAGGAAACACCATATATTTT; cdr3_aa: CASRSTGGSGNTIYF
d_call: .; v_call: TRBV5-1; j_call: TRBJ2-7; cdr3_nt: TGCGCCAGCCGAGGGGACTTCTACGAGCAGTACTTC; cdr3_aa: CASRGDFYEQYF
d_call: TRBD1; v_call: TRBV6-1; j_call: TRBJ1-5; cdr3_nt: TGTGCCAGCACAGGACAGGGGAGTTATGGGCATTTT; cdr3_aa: CASTGQGSYGHF
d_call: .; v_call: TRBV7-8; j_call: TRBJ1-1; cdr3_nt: TGTGCCAGCAGCCCAAACAGGGAAGGGAACACTGAAGCTTTCTTT; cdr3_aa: CASSPNREGNTEAFF
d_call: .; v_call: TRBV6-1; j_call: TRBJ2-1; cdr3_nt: TGTGCCAGCAGTGACAACGGTGTAACCGTCTCCTACAATGAGCAGTTCTTC; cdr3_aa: CASSDNGVTVSYNEQFF
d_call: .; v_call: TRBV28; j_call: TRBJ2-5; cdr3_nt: TGTGCCGGTGGTCCGGGACAAGAGGCGGAGACCCAGTACTTC; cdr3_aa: CAGGPGQEAETQYF
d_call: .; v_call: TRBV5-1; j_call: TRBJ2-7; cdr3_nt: TGCGCCAGCAGCTTGACTAGATCCTACGAGCAGTACTTC; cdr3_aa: CASSLTRSYEQYF
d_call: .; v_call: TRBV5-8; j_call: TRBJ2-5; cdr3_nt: TGTGCCAGCAGCTTGGGTCAGATCTTAGAGACCCAGTACTTC; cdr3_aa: CASSLGQILETQYF
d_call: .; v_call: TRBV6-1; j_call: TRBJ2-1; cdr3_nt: TGTGCCAGCAGTGAAGCGGCGGGACTTGTGAACAATGAGCAGTTCTTC; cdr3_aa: CASSEAAGLVNNEQFF
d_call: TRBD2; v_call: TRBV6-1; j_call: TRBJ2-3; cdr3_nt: TGTGCCAGCAGACTCGGGACTAGCGGCACAGATACGCAGTATTTT; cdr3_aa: CASRLGTSGTDTQYF
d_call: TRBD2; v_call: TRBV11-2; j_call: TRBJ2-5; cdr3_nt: TGTGCCAGCAGTTTCGAAAGCGGGGGGCCACGATGGACCCAGTACTTC; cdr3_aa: CASSFESGGPRWTQYF
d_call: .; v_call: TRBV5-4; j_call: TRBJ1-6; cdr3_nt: TGTGCCAGCACCGCGGAGGGACTGTCCAATGATTCACCCCTCCACTTT; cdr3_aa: CASTAEGLSNDSPLHF
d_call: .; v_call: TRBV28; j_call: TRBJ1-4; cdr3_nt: TGTGCCAGCAGTTTAGACCGGGACTTGAGTGAAAAACTGTTTTTT; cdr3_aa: CASSLDRDLSEKLFF
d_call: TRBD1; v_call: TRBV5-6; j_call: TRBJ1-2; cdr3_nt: TGTGCCAGCAGCCTCCCAGGGACAGGGGACACCTTC; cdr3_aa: CASSLPGTGDTF
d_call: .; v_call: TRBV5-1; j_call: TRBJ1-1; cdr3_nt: TGCGCCAGCAGCCGACTCCCTAATACTGAAGCTTTCTTT; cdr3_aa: CASSRLPNTEAFF
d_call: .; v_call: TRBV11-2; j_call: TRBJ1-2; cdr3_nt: TGTGCCAGCAGCTTTACTAACTATGGCTACACCTTC; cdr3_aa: CASSFTNYGYTF
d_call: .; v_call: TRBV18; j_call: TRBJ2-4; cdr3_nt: TGTGCCAGCTCACCGACACTTGGGCAGGGGAAGGTCAAAAACATTCAGTACTTC; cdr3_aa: CASSPTLGQGKVKNIQYF
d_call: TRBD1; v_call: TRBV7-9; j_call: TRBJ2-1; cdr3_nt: TGTGCCAGCAGCTTAATAGGACAGGGAACCAATGAGCAGTTCTTC; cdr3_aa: CASSLIGQGTNEQFF
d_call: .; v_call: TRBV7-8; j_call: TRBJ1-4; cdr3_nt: TGTGCCAGCAGCTTAGGTCCGAGGGGGAGTGGTAATGAAAAACTGTTTTTT; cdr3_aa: CASSLGPRGSGNEKLFF
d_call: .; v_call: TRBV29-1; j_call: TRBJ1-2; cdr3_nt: TGCAGCGTGGCAGGGTATGGCTACACCTTC; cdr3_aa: CSVAGYGYTF
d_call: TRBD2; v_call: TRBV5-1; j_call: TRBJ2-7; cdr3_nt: TGCGCCAGCAGCTTAACTAGCGGGGAATTGCAGTACTTC; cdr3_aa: CASSLTSGELQYF
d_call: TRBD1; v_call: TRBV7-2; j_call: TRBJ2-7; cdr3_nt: TGTGCCAGCAGGAACAGGGGCAGCTCCTACGAGCAGTACTTC; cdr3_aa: CASRNRGSSYEQYF
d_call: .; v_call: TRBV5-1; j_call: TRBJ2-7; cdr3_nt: TGCGCCAGCAGCCCTACCTTGAGCTCCTACGAGCAGTACTTC; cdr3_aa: CASSPTLSSYEQYF
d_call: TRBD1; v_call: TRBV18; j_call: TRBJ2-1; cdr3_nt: TGTGCCAGCTCACCTGTGACAGGGAGCAATGAGCAGTTCTTC; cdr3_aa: CASSPVTGSNEQFF
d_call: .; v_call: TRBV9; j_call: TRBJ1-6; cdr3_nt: TGTGCCAGCAGCCCACGGGGGACTTCCTTCAATTCACCCCTCCACTTT; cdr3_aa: CASSPRGTSFNSPLHF
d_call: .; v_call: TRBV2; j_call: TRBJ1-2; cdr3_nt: TGTGCCAGCAGTGAAGCCCCGGGAGTCTCCGGGGACTACACCTTC; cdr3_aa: CASSEAPGVSGDYTF
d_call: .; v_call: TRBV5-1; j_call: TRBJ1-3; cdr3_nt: TGCGCCAGCAGCTTGACAGGGACTGGAAACACCATATATTTT; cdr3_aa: CASSLTGTGNTIYF
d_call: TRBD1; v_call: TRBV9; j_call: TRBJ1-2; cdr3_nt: TGTGCCAGCAGTACAGGGGGCCATTACTATGGCTACACCTTC; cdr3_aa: CASSTGGHYYGYTF
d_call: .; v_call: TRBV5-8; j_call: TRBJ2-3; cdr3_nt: TGTGCCAGCAGCACCGGGACTGTCACAGATACGCAGTATTTT; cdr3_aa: CASSTGTVTDTQYF
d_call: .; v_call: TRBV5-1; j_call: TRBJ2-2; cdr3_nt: TGCGCCAGCAGCTTGGCCCGGTCAGGGGAGAACACCGGGGAGCTGTTTTTT; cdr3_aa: CASSLARSGENTGELFF
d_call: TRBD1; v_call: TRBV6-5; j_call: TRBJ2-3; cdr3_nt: TGTGCCAGCAGTTACTGGGGGACAGGGGGAGGAGATACGCAGTATTTT; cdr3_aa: CASSYWGTGGGDTQYF
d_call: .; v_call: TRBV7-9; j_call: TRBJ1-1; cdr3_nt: TGTGCCAGCAGTCTGGACACTCGGAACACTGAAGCTTTCTTT; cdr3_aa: CASSLDTRNTEAFF
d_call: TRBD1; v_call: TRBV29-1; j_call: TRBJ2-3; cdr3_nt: TGCAGCGAGGGCAGGGGGAGCACAGATACGCAGTATTTT; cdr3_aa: CSEGRGSTDTQYF